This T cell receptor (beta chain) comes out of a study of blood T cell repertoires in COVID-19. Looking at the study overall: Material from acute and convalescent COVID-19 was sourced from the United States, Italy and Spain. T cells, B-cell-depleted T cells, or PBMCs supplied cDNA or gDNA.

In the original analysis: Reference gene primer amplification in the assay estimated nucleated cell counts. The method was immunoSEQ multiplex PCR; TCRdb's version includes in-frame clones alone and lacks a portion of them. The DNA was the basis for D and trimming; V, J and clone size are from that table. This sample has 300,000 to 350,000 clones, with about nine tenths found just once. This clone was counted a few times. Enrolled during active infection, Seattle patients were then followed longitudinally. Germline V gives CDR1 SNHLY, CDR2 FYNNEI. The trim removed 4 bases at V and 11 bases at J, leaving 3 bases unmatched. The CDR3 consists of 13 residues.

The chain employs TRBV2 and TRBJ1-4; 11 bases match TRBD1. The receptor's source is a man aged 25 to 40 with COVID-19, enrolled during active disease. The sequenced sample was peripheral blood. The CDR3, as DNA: TGTGCCAGCAGTGGGACAGGGGGCCAGAAACTGTTTTTT. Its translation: CASSGTGGQKLFF.